This T cell receptor (beta chain) is drawn from a study of post-analysis software for immune sequencing data. Study summary: The study covered relapsing-remitting, secondary progressive and progressive-relapsing courses of multiple sclerosis. Whole-study findings and limits: Significantly decreased normalized Chao1 diversity was recorded for multiple sclerosis patients relative to controls.

cDNA libraries of TCR beta carried unique molecular identifiers. Yield was around 500,000 cDNA molecules from 1 to 10 million T cells. TCRdb re-analysed the PCR reads in MiXCR, keeping a single row per CDR3 protein. The sample carries approximately 660,000 distinct CDR3 sequences, 55% to 60% recorded once. Notes on this clonotype: No antigen is known for it.

This receptor was obtained from a girl aged 2 to 10 with multiple sclerosis. Sequences were obtained from blood.

CDR3 sequence: CASSPQHEQFF. The CDR3 DNA reads TGTGCCAGCAGCCCCCAGCATGAGCAGTTCTTC. The chain recombines TRBV7-9 with TRBJ2-1; D is unclear. Germline V lookup: CDR1 SEHNR, CDR2 FQNEAQ (reference sequence). The CDR3 extends over 11 amino acids. V was trimmed by 5 bases and J by 8 bases, leaving 7 bases between them.